This TCR beta chain was recovered during a study of response to subunit inactivated influenza vaccine. Overall study results and limits: After each seasonal influenza vaccination, few new T cells are recruited, the authors suggested.

This clonotype was found a few times. The antigen remains undetermined. J gave up 2 bases and V 2 bases, and 6 bases lay outside the gene matches. The CDR3 sequence is 15 residues long. The V gene's germline CDR1 is SGHTA and CDR2 FQGNSA. TCRdb fed the RT-PCR reads into MiXCR, producing one record per CDR3 protein. The sample lists approximately 730,000 distinct CDR3 sequences, approximately 14% occurring once. V gene TRBV7-2 combines with J gene TRBJ2-7, with 7 bases lining up with TRBD2. The source of this sequence is a man aged 50 to 60 who received an inactivated influenza vaccine. The sequencing used PBMCs from blood, collected 14 days before vaccination. CDR3: CASSLSPSGTYEQYF. In DNA, the CDR3 is TGTGCCAGCAGCTTAAGTCCTAGCGGAACCTACGAGCAGTACTTC.